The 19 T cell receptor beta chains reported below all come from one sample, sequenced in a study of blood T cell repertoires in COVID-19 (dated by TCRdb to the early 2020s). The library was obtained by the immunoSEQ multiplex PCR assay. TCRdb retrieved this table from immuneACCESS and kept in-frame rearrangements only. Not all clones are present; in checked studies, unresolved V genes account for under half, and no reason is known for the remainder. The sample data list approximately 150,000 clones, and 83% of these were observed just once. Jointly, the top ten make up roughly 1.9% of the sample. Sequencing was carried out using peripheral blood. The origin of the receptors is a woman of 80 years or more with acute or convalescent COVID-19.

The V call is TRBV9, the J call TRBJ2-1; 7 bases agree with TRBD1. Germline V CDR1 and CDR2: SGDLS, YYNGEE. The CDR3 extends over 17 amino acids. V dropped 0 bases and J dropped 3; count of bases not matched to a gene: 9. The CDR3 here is CASSVALGQTLYNEQFF. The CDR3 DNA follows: TGTGCCAGCAGCGTAGCTCTGGGACAGACTCTCTACAATGAGCAGTTCTTC. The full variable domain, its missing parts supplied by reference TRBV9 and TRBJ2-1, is DSGVTQTPKHLITATGQRVTLRCSPRSGDLSVYWYQQSLDQGLQFLIQYYNGEERAKGNILERFSAQQFPDLHSELNLSSLELGDSALYFCASSVALGQTLYNEQFFGPGTRLTVL.

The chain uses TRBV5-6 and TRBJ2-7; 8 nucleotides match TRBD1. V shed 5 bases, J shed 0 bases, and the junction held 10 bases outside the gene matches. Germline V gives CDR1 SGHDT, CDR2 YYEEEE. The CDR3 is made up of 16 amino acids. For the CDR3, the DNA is TGTGCCAGCAGGGGGAGACAGGGGAGAAGCTCCTACGAGCAGTACTTC. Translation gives CASRGRQGRSSYEQYF.

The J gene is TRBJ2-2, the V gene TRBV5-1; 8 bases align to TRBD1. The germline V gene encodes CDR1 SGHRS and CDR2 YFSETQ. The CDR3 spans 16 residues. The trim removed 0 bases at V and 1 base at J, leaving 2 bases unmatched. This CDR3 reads CASSLEGTGNTGELFF. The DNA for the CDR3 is TGCGCCAGCAGCTTGGAAGGGACAGGGAACACCGGGGAGCTGTTTTTT.

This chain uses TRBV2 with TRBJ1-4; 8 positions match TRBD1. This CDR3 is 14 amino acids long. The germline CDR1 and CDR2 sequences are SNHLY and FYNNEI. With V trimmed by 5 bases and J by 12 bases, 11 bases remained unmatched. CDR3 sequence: CASSRIPDRGELFF. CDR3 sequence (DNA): TGTGCCAGCAGTCGTATCCCCGACAGGGGTGAACTGTTTTTT.

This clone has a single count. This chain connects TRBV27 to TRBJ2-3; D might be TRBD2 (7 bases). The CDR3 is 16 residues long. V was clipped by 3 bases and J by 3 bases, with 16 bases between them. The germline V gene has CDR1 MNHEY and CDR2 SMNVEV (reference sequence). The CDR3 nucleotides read TGTGCCAGCAGTTTTAGGGGGGGTTTTACGACAGATACGCAGTATTTT. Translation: CASSFRGGFTTDTQYF.

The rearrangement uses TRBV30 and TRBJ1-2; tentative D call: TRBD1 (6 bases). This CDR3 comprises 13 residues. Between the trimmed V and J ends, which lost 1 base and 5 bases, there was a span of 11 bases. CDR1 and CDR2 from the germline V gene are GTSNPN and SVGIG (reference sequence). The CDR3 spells CAWSAGEGYGYTF. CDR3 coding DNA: TGTGCCTGGAGTGCAGGGGAGGGATATGGCTACACCTTC.

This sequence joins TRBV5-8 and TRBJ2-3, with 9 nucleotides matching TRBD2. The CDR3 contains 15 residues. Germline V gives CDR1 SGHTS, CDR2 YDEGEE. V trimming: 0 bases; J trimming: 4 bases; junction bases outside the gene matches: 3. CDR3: CASSLGLAVADTQYF. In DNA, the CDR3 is TGTGCCAGCAGCTTGGGACTAGCGGTCGCAGATACGCAGTATTTT.

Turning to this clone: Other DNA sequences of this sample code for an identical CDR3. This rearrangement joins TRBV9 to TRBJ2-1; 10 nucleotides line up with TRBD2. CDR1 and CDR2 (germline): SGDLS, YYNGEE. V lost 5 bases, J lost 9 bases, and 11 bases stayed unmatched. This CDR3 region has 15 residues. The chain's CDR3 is CASSPQRGGLGEQFF. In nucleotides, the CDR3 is TGTGCCAGCAGTCCCCAGCGGGGGGGCCTGGGTGAGCAGTTCTTC.

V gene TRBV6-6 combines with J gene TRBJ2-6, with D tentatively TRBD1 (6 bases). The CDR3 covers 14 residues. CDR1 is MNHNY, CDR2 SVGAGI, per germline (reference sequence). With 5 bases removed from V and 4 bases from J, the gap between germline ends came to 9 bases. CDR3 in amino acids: CASSRDTGANVLTF. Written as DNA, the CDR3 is TGTGCCAGCAGTCGGGACACCGGGGCCAACGTCCTGACTTTC.

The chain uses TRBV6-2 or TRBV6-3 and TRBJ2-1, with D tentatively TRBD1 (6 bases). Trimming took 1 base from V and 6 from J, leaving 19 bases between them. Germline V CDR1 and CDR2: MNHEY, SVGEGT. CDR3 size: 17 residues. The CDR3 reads CASSYLLGQKDTNEQFF. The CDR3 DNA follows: TGTGCCAGCAGTTACTTGTTAGGACAGAAGGATACCAATGAGCAGTTCTTC.

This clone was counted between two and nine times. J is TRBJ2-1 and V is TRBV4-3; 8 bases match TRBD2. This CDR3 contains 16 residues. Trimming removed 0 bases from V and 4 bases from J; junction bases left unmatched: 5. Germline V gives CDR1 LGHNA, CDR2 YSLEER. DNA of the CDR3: TGCGCCAGCAGCCAAGAATCGGGGGGGATATACAATGAGCAGTTCTTC. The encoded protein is CASSQESGGIYNEQFF.

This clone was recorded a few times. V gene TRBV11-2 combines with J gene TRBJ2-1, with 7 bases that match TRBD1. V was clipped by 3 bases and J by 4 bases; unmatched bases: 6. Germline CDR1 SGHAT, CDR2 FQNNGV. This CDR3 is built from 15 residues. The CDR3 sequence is CASSFYRGEYNEQFF. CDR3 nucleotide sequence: TGTGCCAGCAGCTTTTACAGGGGCGAATACAATGAGCAGTTCTTC.

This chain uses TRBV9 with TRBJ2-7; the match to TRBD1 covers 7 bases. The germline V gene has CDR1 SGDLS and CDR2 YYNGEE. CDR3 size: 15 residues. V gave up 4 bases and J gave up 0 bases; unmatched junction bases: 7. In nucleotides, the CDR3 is TGTGCCAGCAGCCCGTTGACAGGGAGCTCCTACGAGCAGTACTTC. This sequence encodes CASSPLTGSSYEQYF. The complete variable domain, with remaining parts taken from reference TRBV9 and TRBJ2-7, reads DSGVTQTPKHLITATGQRVTLRCSPRSGDLSVYWYQQSLDQGLQFLIQYYNGEERAKGNILERFSAQQFPDLHSELNLSSLELGDSALYFCASSPLTGSSYEQYFGPGTRLTVT.

The DNA for the CDR3 is TGTGCCAGCAGTTCCCCCCAAACGAGGTCCCAGCATTTT. Protein product: CASSSPQTRSQHF. The chain links TRBV28 to TRBJ1-5; D is undetermined. V was cut by 4 bases and J by 11 bases, with 15 bases left in between. The CDR3 contains 13 residues. Germline CDR1 is MDHEN and CDR2 is SYDVKM.

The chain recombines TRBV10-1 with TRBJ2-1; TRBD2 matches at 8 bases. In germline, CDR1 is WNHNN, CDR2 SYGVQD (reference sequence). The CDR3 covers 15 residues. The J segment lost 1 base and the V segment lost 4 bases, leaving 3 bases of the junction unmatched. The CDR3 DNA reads TGCGCCAGCAGTGCTAGCGGGTCGTCCTACAATGAGCAGTTCTTC. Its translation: CASSASGSSYNEQFF.

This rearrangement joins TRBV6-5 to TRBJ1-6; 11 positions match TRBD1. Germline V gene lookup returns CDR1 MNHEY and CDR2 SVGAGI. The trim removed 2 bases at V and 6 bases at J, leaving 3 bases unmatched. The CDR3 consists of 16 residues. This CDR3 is CASSYGQGASNSPLHF. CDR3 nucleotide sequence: TGTGCCAGCAGTTACGGACAGGGGGCCAGTAATTCACCCCTCCACTTT.

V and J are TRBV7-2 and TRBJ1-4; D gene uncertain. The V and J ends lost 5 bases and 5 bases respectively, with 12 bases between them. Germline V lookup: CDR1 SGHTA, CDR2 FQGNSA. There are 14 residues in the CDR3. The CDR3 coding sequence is TGTGCCAGCAGCCAGCTTACAGAGAATGAAAAACTGTTTTTT. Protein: CASSQLTENEKLFF.

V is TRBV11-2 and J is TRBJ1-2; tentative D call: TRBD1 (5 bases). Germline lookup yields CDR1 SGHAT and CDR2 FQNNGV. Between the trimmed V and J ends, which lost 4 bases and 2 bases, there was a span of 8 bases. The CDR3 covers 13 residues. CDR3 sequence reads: CASSSRTNYGYTF. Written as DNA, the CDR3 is TGTGCCAGCAGCTCCCGGACAAACTATGGCTACACCTTC. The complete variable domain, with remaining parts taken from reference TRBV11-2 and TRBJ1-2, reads EAGVAQSPRYKIIEKRQSVAFWCNPISGHATLYWYQQILGQGPKLLIQFQNNGVVDDSQLPKDRFSAERLKGVDSTLKIQPAKLEDSAVYLCASSSRTNYGYTFGSGTRLTVV.

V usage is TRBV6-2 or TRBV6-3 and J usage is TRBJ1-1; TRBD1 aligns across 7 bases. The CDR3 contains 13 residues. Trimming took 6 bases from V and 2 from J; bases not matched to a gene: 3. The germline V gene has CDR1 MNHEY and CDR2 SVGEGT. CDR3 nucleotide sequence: TGTGCCAGCAGCGACAGGGACAACACTGAAGCTTTCTTT. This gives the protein CASSDRDNTEAFF.